Included here is one TCR beta chain sequence, with context. The antigen remains undetermined. This sample stems from a study of blood T cells in healthy people across ages. General study points: The long-lived group displayed more naive CD4+ cells, plus higher diversity, than the aged donors did.

Primers used in a second PCR of roughly 6 to 12 cycles were a sample-barcoded 5' primer and a J-beta primer mix. Via MiXCR, TCRdb re-called the 5' RACE reads, giving one row per CDR3 protein. The data show over 300,000 distinct CDR3 sequences, with about 49% seen just once and about 54% held by the top ten. Germline V gene sequence: CDR1 KGHSH, CDR2 LQKENI. The CDR3 spans 13 residues. Trimming stripped 3 bases from V and 3 bases from J, with 9 bases between. Samples each yielded at least 6 micrograms of total RNA. The TCR sequence derives from a man between 60 and 75 years old in good health. The chain carries TRBV18 and TRBJ2-7, with D tentatively TRBD1 (6 bases). The sequencing input was blood. CDR3 sequence: CASSPKQGYEQYF. CDR3 bases: TGTGCCAGCTCACCCAAACAGGGCTACGAGCAGTACTTC.